The clone carrying this TCR beta chain was observed once. Assay used: immunoSEQ multiplex PCR; TCRdb lists only in-frame clones, some missing. The sample shows roughly 88,000 clones, over 90% of them seen only once. The sample comes from a study of control samples from healthy donors and cancer patients. This clonotype was sampled from a man younger than 30 in good health. Sequenced input: blood.

This CDR3 is CASMTAQETQYF. CDR3 bases: TGTGCCAGCATGACAGCCCAAGAGACCCAGTACTTC. The chain has TRBV7-9 and TRBJ2-5, with a tentative D call TRBD1 (5 bases). Trimming removed 7 bases at V and 1 base at J, with 7 bases between. CDR3 size: 12 residues. Germline loops: CDR1 SEHNR, CDR2 FQNEAQ (reference sequence).